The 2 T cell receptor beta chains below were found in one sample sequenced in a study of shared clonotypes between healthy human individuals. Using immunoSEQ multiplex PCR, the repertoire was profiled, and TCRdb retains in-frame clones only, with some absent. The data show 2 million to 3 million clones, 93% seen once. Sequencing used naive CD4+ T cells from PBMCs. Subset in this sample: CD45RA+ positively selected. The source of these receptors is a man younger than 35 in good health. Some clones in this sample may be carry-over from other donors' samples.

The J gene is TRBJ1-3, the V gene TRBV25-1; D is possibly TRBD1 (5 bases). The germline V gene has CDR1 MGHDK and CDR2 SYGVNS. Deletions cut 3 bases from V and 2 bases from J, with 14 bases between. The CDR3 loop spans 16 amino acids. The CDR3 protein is CASSDPRGGAGNTIYF. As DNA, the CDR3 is TGTGCCAGCAGTGACCCCCGGGGAGGGGCTGGAAACACCATATATTTT.

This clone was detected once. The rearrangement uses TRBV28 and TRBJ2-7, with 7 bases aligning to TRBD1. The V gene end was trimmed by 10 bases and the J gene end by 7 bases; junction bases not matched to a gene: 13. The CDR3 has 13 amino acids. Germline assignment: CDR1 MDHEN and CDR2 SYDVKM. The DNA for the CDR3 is TGTGCCACCCTAGTGACAGGGTCCATGGAGCAGTACTTC. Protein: CATLVTGSMEQYF.